Below, one T cell receptor beta chain is given with its context. The antigen remains unidentified. This sample is drawn from a study of cytomegalovirus exposure and HLA in healthy donors. Overall study findings and caveats: Cytomegalovirus-associated status was assigned to 150 or so TCR beta chains. Specific recognition of CMV antigens was confirmed in vitro for a few chains (all CMV-associated).

Sequencing was performed with immunoSEQ multiplex PCR; in TCRdb, only in-frame clones are kept and a portion is missing. Of a few hundred thousand clones listed, 88% were seen once; the top ten hold approximately 0.94%. Germline values: CDR1 MNHEY, CDR2 SVGAGI. The ends were cut back, 6 bases at V and 4 bases at J, with 13 bases in the middle. The CDR3 is 13 residues long. Separate from the approximately 670-subject first cohort, the roughly 120-subject validation cohort was the one that the donors belonged to. Specimen: PBMCs. This chain connects TRBV6-5 to TRBJ2-7; no clear D gene. This receptor was taken from a woman aged 18-35 years in good health and CMV-seronegative. The CDR3 reads CASSPTVGYEQYF. The CDR3 nucleotides read TGTGCCAGCAGCCCTACGGTCGGGTACGAGCAGTACTTC.